These 23 T cell receptor beta chains were all obtained from the same sample, sequenced in a study of T cell responses to AZD1222 COVID-19 vaccine. This table comes from immunoSEQ multiplex PCR, and its TCRdb copy is limited to in-frame clones, with some not included. The sample holds some 200,000 clones; 88% are singletons and the top ten take 26%. The starting material was peripheral blood, obtained 28 days after the second AZD1222 dose. The receptors come from an adult who received the AZD1222 COVID-19 vaccine.

About this clone: Mismatch with germline at one junction end may stem from a read error. The rearrangement links TRBV7-2 to TRBJ2-7; D tentatively reads TRBD1 or TRBD2 (5 bases each). This CDR3 is built from 17 residues. CDR1 is SGHTA and CDR2 is FQGNSA in the germline V gene. CDR3 in DNA: TGTGCCAGCAGCTTAGTCGGGTTGGGGACGGCCTCCGACGAGCAGTACTTC. Protein product: CASSLVGLGTASDEQYF. Supplemented by reference TRBV7-2 and TRBJ2-7, the full variable domain reads GAGVSQSPSNKVTEKGKDVELRCDPISGHTALYWYRQSLGQGLEFLIYFQGNSAPDKSGLPSDRFSAERTGGSVSTLTIQRTQQEDSAVYLCASSLVGLGTASDEQYFGPGTRLTVT.

This chain links TRBV7-9 with TRBJ2-1; D call uncertain. CDR1 SEHNR and CDR2 FQNEAQ come from the germline V gene (reference sequence). Trimming removed 5 bases from V and 7 bases from J, with 9 bases in between. This CDR3 spans 12 amino acids. The CDR3 reads CASSPDGNEQFF. As DNA, the CDR3 is TGTGCCAGCAGCCCGGACGGGAATGAGCAGTTCTTC.

The rearrangement links TRBV23-1 to TRBJ1-1; D is ambiguous. TRBV23-1 is sorted into the ORF group, with uncertain function. With 4 bases removed from V and 5 bases from J, the gap between germline ends came to 5 bases. There are 11 residues in the CDR3. The CDR3 loop is CASSLTTEAFF. DNA for the CDR3: TGCGCCAGCAGTCTGACGACTGAAGCTTTCTTT.

This clone was recorded once. The rearrangement joins TRBV19 to TRBJ1-2; D is possibly TRBD1 (6 bases). The germline V and J ends were trimmed by 5 bases and 6 bases, with 16 bases remaining between them. This CDR3 has 14 residues. Germline V gives CDR1 LNHDA, CDR2 SQIVND (reference sequence). This CDR3 is CASSRQSGVHGYTF. The CDR3 DNA reads as TGTGCCAGTAGTCGACAGTCAGGGGTTCATGGCTACACCTTC.

This clone turned up a few times. The chain couples TRBV6-5 to TRBJ2-2; no clear D gene. Germline CDR1 MNHEY, CDR2 SVGAGI. V was pared by 7 bases and J by 9 bases, with 12 bases between. CDR3 length: 12 amino acids. The DNA of the CDR3 is TGTGCCAGCACTACCCTCCCGTGGGAGCTGTTTTTT. The encoded protein is CASTTLPWELFF.

This rearrangement joins TRBV19 to TRBJ2-1; 9 bases are shared with TRBD1. The CDR3 spans 15 residues. The germline V gene encodes CDR1 LNHDA and CDR2 SQIVND (reference sequence). Trimming removed 10 bases from V and 8 bases from J; junction bases left unmatched: 15. CDR3 sequence: CATDPSRGQGYEQFF. DNA for the CDR3: TGTGCCACTGATCCAAGCCGGGGACAGGGATATGAGCAGTTCTTC.

The chain is built from TRBV7-9 and TRBJ1-2, with D possibly TRBD1 on 5 matching bases. The V gene lost 1 base and the J gene lost 1 base, with 10 bases spanning the gap. Per germline, CDR1 SEHNR and CDR2 FQNEAQ (reference sequence). This CDR3 comprises 15 residues. Here the CDR3 DNA reads TGTGCCAGCAGCTTAGGACAGAGAATTAACTATGGCTACACCTTC. Translation gives CASSLGQRINYGYTF.

V gene TRBV10-3 combines with J gene TRBJ1-5; no clear D gene. The CDR3 consists of 13 residues. Germline V gene sequence: CDR1 ENHRY, CDR2 SYGVKD. The V end was cut by 4 bases, the J end by 6 bases, with 10 bases between. The CDR3 here is CAISGGGIQPQHF. The CDR3 nucleotides read TGTGCCATCAGTGGGGGTGGGATTCAGCCCCAGCATTTT.

The gene calls are TRBV4-1 and TRBJ2-5, with TRBD2 identical over 8 bases. The V gene end was trimmed by 5 bases and the J gene end by 1 base; junction bases not matched to a gene: 9. Germline assignment: CDR1 MGHRA and CDR2 YSYEKL. This CDR3 has 16 amino acids. The CDR3 nucleotides read TGCGCCAGCAGCAAACTAGCGGAGCAACCCCAAGAGACCCAGTACTTC. The encoded protein is CASSKLAEQPQETQYF.

The chain carries TRBV6-2 or TRBV6-3 and TRBJ2-7; 14 nucleotides align to TRBD2. The CDR3 covers 16 residues. CDR1 is MNHEY and CDR2 is SVGEGT in the germline V gene. V shed 2 bases, J shed 2 bases, and the junction held 2 bases outside the gene matches. CDR3 amino acids: CASSYGTSGRAYEQYF. The CDR3 region has the DNA TGTGCCAGCAGTTACGGGACTAGCGGGAGAGCCTACGAGCAGTACTTC.

J is TRBJ2-2 and V is TRBV7-3; 7 bases are a match to TRBD2. CDR1 is SGHTA, CDR2 FQGTGA, per germline. The V and J ends lost 2 bases and 7 bases, in that order; junction bases with no gene match: 10. The CDR3 consists of 16 residues. CDR3 DNA sequence: TGTGCCAGCAGCTTACTCGCGGGAGAAGCTTACGGGGAGCTGTTTTTT. Its translation: CASSLLAGEAYGELFF.

Here the CDR3 DNA reads TGCGCCAGCAGCGCGGACAGGGGGCGCTCAGATACGCAGTATTTT. Its protein product is CASSADRGRSDTQYF. The V call is TRBV5-1, the J call TRBJ2-3; 11 positions agree with TRBD1. The germline CDR1 and CDR2 sequences are SGHRS and YFSETQ. This CDR3 is built from 15 residues. V lost 4 bases and J lost 4; bases outside the gene matches: 5.

The chain combines TRBV7-9 with TRBJ2-1, with 7 bases fitting TRBD2. The CDR3 spans 16 residues. The germline V gene encodes CDR1 SEHNR and CDR2 FQNEAQ (reference sequence). J lost 9 bases, V lost 5 bases, and 16 bases had no gene match. CDR3 amino acids: CASSPFRSGRDAEQFF. The CDR3 nucleotides are TGTGCCAGCAGCCCATTCCGCTCGGGGAGGGACGCTGAGCAGTTCTTC. Based on the CDR3 plus reference TRBV7-9 and TRBJ2-1, the full variable domain is DTGVSQNPRHKITKRGQNVTFRCDPISEHNRLYWYRQTLGQGPEFLTYFQNEAQLEKSRLLSDRFSAERPKGSFSTLEIQRTEQGDSAMYLCASSPFRSGRDAEQFFGPGTRLTVL.

The rearrangement links TRBV3-1 (or the pseudogene TRBV3-2) to TRBJ2-7; D gene ambiguous. This CDR3 is 16 amino acids long. Trimming pared 0 bases from V and 0 bases from J, leaving 12 bases between. The V gene's germline CDR1 is LGHDT and CDR2 YNNKEL (reference sequence). The CDR3 loop reads CASSQDLYGRSYEQYF. In DNA form, the CDR3 reads TGTGCCAGCAGCCAAGATCTCTACGGGCGCTCCTACGAGCAGTACTTC.

This clone was detected only a few times. The chain is built from TRBV7-6 and TRBJ2-7; the D gene is possibly TRBD2 (5 bases). This CDR3 is built from 13 residues. V lost 1 base and J 3 bases, leaving 7 bases between the germline ends. CDR1 and CDR2 from the germline V gene are SGHVS and FNYEAQ. The CDR3 is CASSLGRDYEQYF. In DNA form, the CDR3 reads TGTGCCAGCAGCTTAGGACGGGACTACGAGCAGTACTTC.

V gene TRBV5-1 combines with J gene TRBJ2-3; D is perhaps TRBD1 or TRBD2 (5 bases each). CDR3 size: 14 residues. The V end lost 7 bases, the J end lost 4 bases, and 16 bases lay between the germline ends. Germline V CDR1 and CDR2: SGHRS, YFSETQ. The CDR3 is CASGDLGTADTQYF. The CDR3 DNA sequence: TGCGCCAGCGGGGACCTGGGCACGGCAGATACGCAGTATTTT. Supplemented by reference TRBV5-1 and TRBJ2-3, the full variable domain reads KAGVTQTPRYLIKTRGQQVTLSCSPISGHRSVSWYQQTPGQGLQFLFEYFSETQRNKGNFPGRFSGRQFSNSRSEMNVSTLELGDSALYLCASGDLGTADTQYFGPGTRLTVL.

The rearrangement joins TRBV11-2 to TRBJ2-5; maybe TRBD1 (5 bases). Germline loops: CDR1 SGHAT, CDR2 FQNNGV. V lost 5 bases and J lost 0, with 19 bases in between. The CDR3 runs 17 residues. The CDR3 loop is CASSGVLKAGYQETQYF. In DNA, the CDR3 is TGTGCCAGCAGCGGAGTTCTCAAGGCAGGGTACCAAGAGACCCAGTACTTC.

The chain uses TRBV9 and TRBJ2-7; 9 nucleotides align to TRBD2. In germline, CDR1 is SGDLS, CDR2 YYNGEE. J gave up 4 bases and V 0 bases, and 5 bases lay outside the gene matches. CDR3 length: 15 residues. The CDR3 nucleotides read TGTGCCAGCAGCGTAGGGGCGGGAGGGCCGTACGAGCAGTACTTC. Its protein product is CASSVGAGGPYEQYF.

The chain joins TRBV7-2 to TRBJ2-7; either TRBD1 or TRBD2 may fit D (5 bases each). This CDR3 contains 14 residues. Germline V gives CDR1 SGHTA, CDR2 FQGNSA. The V and J ends lost 4 bases and 2 bases respectively, with 12 bases between them. For the CDR3, the DNA is TGTGCCAGCAGCTCACGGGGCAGGACCTACGAGCAGTACTTC. The encoded protein is CASSSRGRTYEQYF.

The V and J genes are TRBV6-6 and TRBJ1-5, with 9 bases aligning to TRBD1. Trimming took 6 bases from V and 4 from J; bases not matched to a gene: 10. The germline CDR1 and CDR2 sequences are MNHNY and SVGAGI (reference sequence). This CDR3 has 16 amino acids. This chain's CDR3 is CASRAAGQGKNQPQHF. DNA for the CDR3: TGTGCCAGCAGGGCCGCGGGACAGGGAAAGAATCAGCCCCAGCATTTT.

This clone has only a few counts. The chain couples TRBV30 to TRBJ1-4; D uncertain. CDR1 GTSNPN and CDR2 SVGIG come from the germline V gene (reference sequence). The V end lost 4 bases, the J end lost 0 bases, and 12 bases lay between the germline ends. There are 15 residues in the CDR3. This chain's CDR3 is CAWTITASTNEKLFF. The CDR3 nucleotides are TGTGCCTGGACCATCACAGCCTCAACTAATGAAAAACTGTTTTTT.

This clone came up once. This sequence joins TRBV11-3 and TRBJ2-7; 7 nucleotides agree with TRBD2. With 1 base clipped from V and 5 bases from J, the junction kept 5 bases outside the gene matches. The germline CDR1 and CDR2 sequences are SGHNT and YENEEA. CDR3 length equals 14 residues. The CDR3 nucleotides are TGTGCCAGCAGCTTAGGCGGGAGTAACCACGAGCAGTACTTC. Protein product: CASSLGGSNHEQYF.

The chain carries TRBV28 and TRBJ1-1, with unresolved D. Trimming took off 3 bases at V and 4 bases at J, with 6 bases between the two ends. The germline CDR1 and CDR2 sequences are MDHEN and SYDVKM. This CDR3 is 12 amino acids long. CDR3 nucleotides: TGTGCCAGCAGTTTTCGGTCCACTGAAGCTTTCTTT. Its translation is CASSFRSTEAFF.